These 15 T cell receptor beta chains originate from one sample sequenced in a study of blood T cells in healthy people across ages. Primed by a sample-barcoded 5' primer and a J-beta primer mix, a second PCR proceeded for about 6 to 12 cycles. MiXCR, applied by TCRdb to the 5' RACE reads, yields one record per CDR3 protein. The table includes fewer than 750,000 distinct CDR3 sequences, approximately 52% detected once. Sequenced sample: blood. These receptors all stem from a woman older than 75 in good health.

This rearrangement joins TRBV28 to TRBJ1-4; D might be TRBD1 (6 bases). CDR3 size: 15 residues. Germline CDR1 and CDR2: MDHEN and SYDVKM. V gave up 1 base and J gave up 6 bases, with 12 bases separating them. Written as DNA, the CDR3 is TGTGCCAGCAGTTTATTGGGCAGGGGCGATGAAAAACTGTTTTTT. It encodes CASSLLGRGDEKLFF.

Comments on this clonotype: One end of the junction does not line up with germline, which may come from a read error. This chain connects TRBV5-1 to TRBJ2-1; D is unclear. CDR3 length: 11 residues. Per germline, CDR1 SGHRS and CDR2 YFSETQ. The CDR3: CASSLYNGQFF. The CDR3 DNA reads TGCGCCAGCAGTCTGTACAATGGGCAGTTCTTC. The full variable domain, completed using reference TRBV5-1 and TRBJ2-1, is KAGVTQTPRYLIKTRGQQVTLSCSPISGHRSVSWYQQTPGQGLQFLFEYFSETQRNKGNFPGRFSGRQFSNSRSEMNVSTLELGDSALYLCASSLYNGQFFGPGTRLTVL.

With respect to this clonotype: A much larger clone differs by one base, so this may be a read error. The chain uses TRBV18 and TRBJ2-3, with 12 bases lining up with TRBD1. Germline V gene lookup returns CDR1 KGHSH and CDR2 LQKENI. The CDR3 consists of 16 residues. The CDR3 protein is CASSSLGTGGPDAQYF. The CDR3 coding sequence is TGTGCCAGCTCATCACTCGGGACAGGGGGCCCAGATGCGCAGTATTTT.

This clonotype was seen more than once but under ten times. The chain couples TRBV5-1 to TRBJ2-1, with TRBD2 matching 7 bases. The J call may be in error: the DNA end matches TRBJ2-7 better. Germline assignment: CDR1 SGHRS and CDR2 YFSETQ. This CDR3 contains 17 residues. The DNA for the CDR3 is TGCGCCAGCAGCACCCCTCAGCTAGCGGACTCCTACAATGAGCAGTACTTC. Residues: CASSTPQLADSYNEQYF.

The rearrangement uses TRBV28 and TRBJ2-3; D not resolved. The germline gives CDR1 MDHEN, CDR2 SYDVKM. The CDR3 is made up of 14 amino acids. The V gene lost 4 bases and the J gene lost 0 bases, with 8 bases spanning the gap. The CDR3 spells CASSSMASTDTQYF. The DNA for the CDR3 is TGTGCCAGCAGTTCGATGGCTAGCACAGATACGCAGTATTTT.

This clonotype has a count of ten or more. V gene TRBV7-3 combines with J gene TRBJ2-1; D possibly corresponds to TRBD2 (6 bases). V gave up 5 bases and J gave up 5 bases, with 19 bases separating them. CDR1 is SGHTA, CDR2 FQGTGA, per germline. The CDR3 spans 16 residues. The chain's CDR3 is CASSIISGLGDNEQFF. CDR3 sequence (DNA): TGTGCCAGCAGCATAATCAGCGGGTTGGGAGACAATGAGCAGTTCTTC.

Of note for this clonotype: A much larger clone differs from this one at a single base, so this may be a read error. No DNA is shown, since the ends of the CDR3 on it are uncertain; the CDR3 is the one TCRdb lists. The J gene is TRBJ2-1, the V gene TRBV11-2; the table names TRBD1, a call not compared with the DNA. The germline CDR1 and CDR2 sequences are SGHAT and FQNNGV. The CDR3 is 13 residues long, ends included. The CDR3 loop reads CASSFGQGSVEFF.

This clonotype has ten or more counts. The chain recombines TRBV28 with TRBJ2-7; D gene ambiguous. The CDR3 spans 12 residues. Trimming stripped 2 bases from V and 2 bases from J, with 4 bases between. Looked up from germline, CDR1 is MDHEN and CDR2 is SYDVKM. The CDR3, as DNA: TGTGCCAGCAGTTTACCGGCCTACGAGCAGTACTTC. It translates to CASSLPAYEQYF. Full variable domain (rest looked up from reference TRBV28 and TRBJ2-7): DVKVTQSSRYLVKRTGEKVFLECVQDMDHENMFWYRQDPGLGLRLIYFSYDVKMKEKGDIPEGYSVSREKKERFSLILESASTNQTSMYLCASSLPAYEQYFGPGTRLTVT.

The chain has TRBV10-3 and TRBJ2-5; 11 positions match TRBD2. Germline assignment: CDR1 ENHRY and CDR2 SYGVKD. The CDR3 runs to 18 residues. Unmatched junction bases numbered 10, after V lost 4 bases and J lost 0 bases. The chain's CDR3 is CAISGSGTSGRYQETQYF. The CDR3 coding sequence is TGTGCCATCAGTGGGTCGGGGACTAGCGGCCGATACCAAGAGACCCAGTACTTC.

This clonotype has a handful of counts. This sequence joins TRBV12-3 or TRBV12-4 and TRBJ2-7; weak D call: TRBD1 (6 bases). V lost 5 bases and J 5 bases, leaving 13 bases between the germline ends. The CDR3 covers 13 residues. The CDR3 region has the DNA TGTGCCAGCAGTGTGGTACAGGGCAACGAGCAGTACTTC. This encodes CASSVVQGNEQYF.

The chain joins TRBV5-6 to TRBJ2-3, with TRBD1 as a possible D gene (5 bases). Deletions cut 0 bases from V and 2 bases from J, with 22 bases between. Germline V gene data show CDR1 as SGHDT and CDR2 as YYEEEE. The CDR3 covers 19 residues. The CDR3 spells CASSLVQRQLQHLTDTQYF. The CDR3 DNA reads as TGTGCCAGCAGCTTGGTACAACGACAGCTACAACACCTCACAGATACGCAGTATTTT.

The chain combines TRBV12-3 or TRBV12-4 with TRBJ2-6; D not certain. V gave up 1 base and J gave up 0 bases, with 16 bases separating them. CDR3 length equals 19 residues. Here the CDR3 DNA reads TGTGCCAGCAGTTTAGGTTTGGCAGCAATGACCTCTGGGGCCAACGTCCTGACTTTC. Protein sequence: CASSLGLAAMTSGANVLTF.

The V gene is TRBV28, the J gene TRBJ2-5; 9 nucleotides agree with TRBD2. V was pared by 4 bases and J by 11 bases, with 14 bases of the junction left unmatched. Germline CDR1 reads MDHEN; CDR2 reads SYDVKM. CDR3 length: 15 residues. CDR3 sequence (DNA): TGTGCCAGCAGTTCGGTTGGTAGCGGGGGAGTTGAGCAGTACTTC. Protein product: CASSSVGSGGVEQYF.

For this clonotype: Possible read error: a much larger clone is one base away. The V gene is TRBV7-8, the J gene TRBJ2-4, with TRBD1 identical over 8 bases. With the DNA end fitting TRBJ2-7 better, the J assignment may be wrong. From germline, CDR1 is SGHVS and CDR2 FQNEAQ. This CDR3 is built from 15 residues. CDR3 sequence (DNA): TGTGCCAGCAGCTCAAAATTGGACAGGGCAAACGAGCAGTACTTC. It yields the protein CASSSKLDRANEQYF.

The chain is built from TRBV29-1 and TRBJ2-5; the D gene could be TRBD1 or TRBD2 (5 bases each). CDR3 size: 16 residues. Germline CDR1 is SQVTM and CDR2 is ANQGSEA. Trimming left V 2 bases short and J 2 bases short, with 18 bases between. CDR3 sequence: CSVERGHGEPQETQYF. Here the CDR3 DNA reads TGCAGCGTTGAACGGGGCCACGGGGAACCTCAAGAGACCCAGTACTTC.